The rows below give T cell receptor beta chains drawn from one sample of a study of blood T cell repertoires in COVID-19. Only in-frame clones appear in the TCRdb table, and some are missing; sequencing was by immunoSEQ multiplex PCR. Here the sample spans about 160,000 clones, 88% being singletons. Material for sequencing was PBMCs or T cells enriched from blood (not recorded which). Receptors originate from a woman aged 50 to 60 who had recovered from COVID-19. Each CDR3 is given without its conserved first and last residue. D genes are given only for firm matches.

-	TRBV29-1	TRBJ1-4	SVGSGREKLF
-	TRBV6-5	TRBJ1-5	ASLGPGGQPQH
-	TRBV4-3	TRBJ2-1	ASSQEPRDNEQF
TRBD2	TRBV4-2	TRBJ2-1	ASSQEPGLAGEIYNEQF
-	TRBV4-1	TRBJ2-5	ASSLLPPGSQETQY
TRBD1	TRBV9	TRBJ1-2	ASSVAARGLTPLYGYT
-	TRBV3-1/TRBV3-2	TRBJ2-6	ASSHLPEAGANVLT
TRBD2	TRBV7-3	TRBJ2-3	ASSVSGLPTDTQY
TRBD1	TRBV6-5	TRBJ2-7	ASWPRDSSYEQY
TRBD1	TRBV4-2	TRBJ2-1	ASSQALGQGARNEQF
TRBD1	TRBV9	TRBJ2-4	ASSAGQSKNIQY
-	TRBV7-3	TRBJ2-7	ASSLEGRYEQY
-	TRBV5-1	TRBJ2-3	ASSLGGFTDTQY
-	TRBV6-6	TRBJ1-6	ASSYRGGSYNSPLH
TRBD1	TRBV6-2/TRBV6-3	TRBJ2-7	ASSYLQTFDRGHEQY
-	TRBV5-4	TRBJ2-3	ASSSPLGGADTQY
TRBD2	TRBV28	TRBJ2-7	ASSLEGLPYEQY
-	TRBV3-1/TRBV3-2	TRBJ2-3	ASSQDNGADTQY
-	TRBV5-8	TRBJ2-1	ASSRTLTDEQF
TRBD1	TRBV18	TRBJ2-7	ASSPGTGHYEQY
TRBD1	TRBV30	TRBJ1-5	AWGPGQSNQPQH
TRBD1	TRBV29-1	TRBJ1-1	SVETNRGNTEAF
TRBD2	TRBV11-1	TRBJ2-2	ASSILAAGELF
-	TRBV19	TRBJ2-5	ASSTGVQETQY
-	TRBV5-1	TRBJ1-1	ASSFQTTGLAEAF
-	TRBV5-4	TRBJ1-4	ASSATGLTNEKLF
-	TRBV9	TRBJ2-7	ASSPRALAVHEQY
-	TRBV18	TRBJ2-5	ASSPQQGINQETQY
-	TRBV6-5	TRBJ1-2	ASTTLTGRENGYT
TRBD2	TRBV5-1	TRBJ2-3	ASSTFRGGPTDTQY
TRBD2	TRBV4-2	TRBJ2-5	ASSQDPTGGAETQY
-	TRBV2	TRBJ1-6	AGSTRGGFSSYNSPLH
TRBD2	TRBV7-2	TRBJ2-5	ASSLAGGGETQY
-	TRBV5-1	TRBJ1-6	ASSLGGHSYNSPLH
TRBD2	TRBV6-2/TRBV6-3	TRBJ2-7	ASSYSTSGGYEQY
-	TRBV5-1	TRBJ2-2	ASSAGQRTRTGELF
TRBD1	TRBV5-4	TRBJ2-4	ASSLDRGINIQY
-	TRBV9	TRBJ2-7	ASSSWGLTDEQY
TRBD1	TRBV6-5	TRBJ2-7	ASRRQGASYEQY
TRBD1	TRBV6-5	TRBJ2-3	ASRGRQGAADTQY
-	TRBV25-1	TRBJ1-5	ASSDRGVQPQH
-	TRBV6-5	TRBJ2-7	ASSSDRPYEQY
-	TRBV7-2	TRBJ2-7	ASSYDTSYEQY
-	TRBV5-6	TRBJ1-3	ASSPGGVAGNTIY
-	TRBV7-2	TRBJ1-2	ASSLAPGEGQGYT
TRBD1	TRBV29-1	TRBJ2-3	SVEMTGGETDTQY
-	TRBV9	TRBJ1-6	ASSAQGFSYNSPLH
TRBD1	TRBV25-1	TRBJ2-7	ASRGTGGEGQY
TRBD2	TRBV7-2	TRBJ2-3	ASSLAGGRSTDTQY
TRBD2	TRBV28	TRBJ2-3	ASSFRTLAITDTQY
TRBD2	TRBV4-2	TRBJ2-4	ASSQGGASGGGNIQY
-	TRBV11-3	TRBJ2-5	ASSLGASLGQETQY
TRBD1	TRBV29-1	TRBJ1-2	SGGTGYGYT
TRBD1	TRBV18	TRBJ1-2	ASSPSRGQDAPFFYGYT
-	TRBV6-4	TRBJ1-2	ASSAGRDYGYT
-	TRBV5-4	TRBJ2-2	ASSFPGGGTGELF
TRBD1	TRBV2	TRBJ1-1	ATVPGTGGTEAF